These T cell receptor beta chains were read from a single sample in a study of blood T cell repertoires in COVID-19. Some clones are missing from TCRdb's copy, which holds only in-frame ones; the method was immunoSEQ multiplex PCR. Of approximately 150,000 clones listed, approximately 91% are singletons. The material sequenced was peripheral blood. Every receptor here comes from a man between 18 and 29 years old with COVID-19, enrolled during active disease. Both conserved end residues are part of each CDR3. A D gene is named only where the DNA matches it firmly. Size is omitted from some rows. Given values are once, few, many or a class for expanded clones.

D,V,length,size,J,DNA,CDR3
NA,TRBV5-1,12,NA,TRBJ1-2,TGCGCCAGCAGCTCCCAAGGGGATGGCTACACCTTC,CASSSQGDGYTF
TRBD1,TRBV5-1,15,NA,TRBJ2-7,TGCGCCAGCAGCTCCCGGACAGGGTGGAGCTACGAGCAGTACTTC,CASSSRTGWSYEQYF
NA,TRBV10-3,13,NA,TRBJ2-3,TGTGCCATCAACACTAGGATGACAGATACGCAGTATTTT,CAINTRMTDTQYF
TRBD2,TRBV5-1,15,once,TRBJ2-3,TGCGCCAGCAGCTTAAGCGGGAGGGCGGCCGATACGCAGTATTTT,CASSLSGRAADTQYF
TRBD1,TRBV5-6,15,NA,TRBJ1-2,TGTGCCAGCAGCTTTTGGTACAGGGGCCCCTATGGCTACACCTTC,CASSFWYRGPYGYTF
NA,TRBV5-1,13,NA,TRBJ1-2,TGCGCCAGCAGCCTAGGACAGAGCTATGGCTACACCTTC,CASSLGQSYGYTF
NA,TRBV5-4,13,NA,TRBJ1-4,TGTGCCAGCAGCTTAGTCGGGGGAGGAAAACTGCTTTTT,CASSLVGGGKLLF
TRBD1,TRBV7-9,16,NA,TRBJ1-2,TGTGCCAGCAGCCCGAGACCGACAGGGCGAAACTATGGCTACACCTTC,CASSPRPTGRNYGYTF
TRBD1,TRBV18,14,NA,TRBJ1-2,TGTGCCAGCTCACAAACAGGGGCCGGGTATGGCTACACCTTC,CASSQTGAGYGYTF
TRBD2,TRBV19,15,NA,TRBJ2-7,TGTGCCAGTAGTGCAAGTTTCAGCGGGAGGGACGAGCAGTACTTC,CASSASFSGRDEQYF
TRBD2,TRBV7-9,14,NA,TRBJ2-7,TGTGCCAGCAGCCCAGCTGGGGGAGGGTACGAGCAGTACTTC,CASSPAGGGYEQYF
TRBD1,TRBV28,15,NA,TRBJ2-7,TGTGCCAGCAGTTTCAAGGGACAGGGTTTAGGCGAGCAGTACTTC,CASSFKGQGLGEQYF
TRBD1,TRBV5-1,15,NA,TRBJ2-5,TGCGCCAGCAGCCTCCGACAGGGCGGCCATCAGACCCAGTACTTC,CASSLRQGGHQTQYF
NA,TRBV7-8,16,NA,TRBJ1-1,TGTGCCAGCAGCTTAGCAGGGGATTACATGAACACTGAAGCTTTCTTT,CASSLAGDYMNTEAFF
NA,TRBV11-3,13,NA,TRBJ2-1,TGTGCCAGCAGCTCCACATATCAGGGTGAGCAGTTCTTC,CASSSTYQGEQFF
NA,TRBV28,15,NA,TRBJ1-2,TGTGCCAGCAGTTTACCGGACACCACTAACTATGGCTACACCTTC,CASSLPDTTNYGYTF
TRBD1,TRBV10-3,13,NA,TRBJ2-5,TGTGCCATCAGTCGAACAGGGGAAGAGACCCAGTACTTC,CAISRTGEETQYF
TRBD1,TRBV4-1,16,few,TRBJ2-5,TGCGCCAGCAGCCTCCGGGACAGGTTAGGTTCGGAGACCCAGTACTTC,CASSLRDRLGSETQYF
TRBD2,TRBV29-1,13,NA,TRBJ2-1,TGCAGCGTGCGAGCGGGGAAAGACAATGAGCAGTTCTTC,CSVRAGKDNEQFF
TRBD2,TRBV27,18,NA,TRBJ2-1,TGTGCCAGCAGTTTTCAGGGACTAGCGGGACTTTCTTACAATGAGCAGTTCTTC,CASSFQGLAGLSYNEQFF